Below, 30 T cell receptor beta chains from the same sample are listed, as sequenced in a study of shared clonotypes between healthy human individuals. Using immunoSEQ multiplex PCR, the repertoire was profiled, and TCRdb retains in-frame clones only, with some absent. Here the sample spans just over 2,000,000 clones, 85% to 95% being singletons. What was sequenced was naive CD4+ T cells sorted from blood. Subset given: CD45RA+ positively selected. These receptors all stem from a man between 18 and 29 years old in good health.

V is TRBV30 and J is TRBJ2-1; the D gene is possibly TRBD2 (5 bases). CDR3 length: 13 amino acids. Between the trimmed V and J ends, which lost 2 bases and 9 bases, there was a span of 14 bases. Germline V gives CDR1 GTSNPN, CDR2 SVGIG (reference sequence). The CDR3 loop is CAWSPTPAGEQFF. CDR3 DNA sequence: TGTGCCTGGAGTCCGACTCCGGCGGGTGAGCAGTTCTTC.

The J gene is TRBJ2-7, the V gene TRBV2; possibly TRBD1 for D (5 bases). The V end lost 0 bases, the J end lost 0 bases, and 12 bases lay between the germline ends. The CDR3 consists of 16 residues. Germline V gene data show CDR1 as SNHLY and CDR2 as FYNNEI. The CDR3 is CASSEAPGQGSYEQYF. CDR3 coding DNA: TGTGCCAGCAGTGAAGCTCCCGGCCAGGGCTCCTACGAGCAGTACTTC.

The chain carries TRBV4-3 and TRBJ1-4; maybe TRBD1 (5 bases). The CDR3 is made up of 15 amino acids. Trimming removed 0 bases from V and 7 bases from J, with 12 bases in between. Germline loops: CDR1 LGHNA, CDR2 YSLEER. The CDR3, as DNA: TGCGCCAGCAGCCAAGAGGCGGGACGAAGTGAAAAACTGTTTTTT. Protein product: CASSQEAGRSEKLFF.

Worth noting for this clone: This sample also contains other DNA sequences that code for the same CDR3. The chain recombines TRBV6-5 with TRBJ2-7, with 10 bases identical to TRBD2. The length of the CDR3 is 14 residues. Trimming took 4 bases from V and 4 from J; bases not matched to a gene: 4. Germline assignment: CDR1 MNHEY and CDR2 SVGAGI. CDR3 amino acids: CASSSRTSGYEQYF. The DNA of the CDR3 is TGTGCCAGCAGTTCCCGGACTAGCGGATACGAGCAGTACTTC.

In nucleotides, the CDR3 is TGTGCCAGCAGCGTAGACAGGGGGCTTCAGCCCCAGCATTTT. Translating it yields CASSVDRGLQPQHF. The rearrangement links TRBV9 to TRBJ1-5, with 9 bases aligning to TRBD1. Germline assignment: CDR1 SGDLS and CDR2 YYNGEE. The CDR3 contains 14 residues. The trim removed 0 bases at V and 6 bases at J, leaving 1 base unmatched.

V is TRBV6-5 and J is TRBJ2-7; the D call may be TRBD1 or TRBD2 (5 bases each). This CDR3 has 13 amino acids. V lost 7 bases and J 3 bases, leaving 13 bases between the germline ends. In germline, CDR1 is MNHEY, CDR2 SVGAGI. CDR3 region: CASKRVGGYEQYF. The CDR3 bases are TGTGCCAGCAAAAGAGTTGGGGGCTACGAGCAGTACTTC.

The chain joins TRBV18 to TRBJ2-5; TRBD2 might be the D (5 bases). The germline V and J ends were trimmed by 6 bases and 3 bases, with 17 bases remaining between them. The CDR3 is made up of 15 amino acids. CDR1 KGHSH and CDR2 LQKENI come from the germline V gene. This CDR3 reads CASSPLRAAEETQYF. CDR3 bases: TGTGCCAGCTCCCCTCTGCGGGCCGCTGAAGAGACCCAGTACTTC. The full variable domain, with the rest looked up from reference TRBV18 and TRBJ2-5, is NAGVMQNPRHLVRRRGQEARLRCSPMKGHSHVYWYRQLPEEGLKFMVYLQKENIIDESGMPKERFSAEFPKEGPSILRIQQVVRGDSAAYFCASSPLRAAEETQYFGPGTRLLVL.

The rearrangement links TRBV2 to TRBJ2-6, with D perhaps matching TRBD1 or TRBD2 (6 bases each). This CDR3 spans 16 amino acids. Trimming stripped 5 bases from V and 0 bases from J, with 11 bases between. Germline lookup yields CDR1 SNHLY and CDR2 FYNNEI. The DNA for the CDR3 is TGTGCCAGCAGTCGGAGGGGGGTCTCTGGGGCCAACGTCCTGACTTTC. Translating it yields CASSRRGVSGANVLTF.

The rearrangement links TRBV9 to TRBJ1-5, with 7 bases matching TRBD1. Trimming took 3 bases from V and 5 from J; bases not matched to a gene: 5. Germline V gene sequence: CDR1 SGDLS, CDR2 YYNGEE. CDR3 size: 14 residues. CDR3 DNA: TGTGCCAGCAGCGCTGACAGGGTCTATCAGCCCCAGCATTTT. Amino acids: CASSADRVYQPQHF.

The chain carries TRBV29-1 and TRBJ2-5; 7 nucleotides align to TRBD1. Germline loops: CDR1 SQVTM, CDR2 ANQGSEA. The V and J ends lost 6 bases and 4 bases, in that order; junction bases with no gene match: 8. This CDR3 region has 13 residues. The CDR3 loop reads CSVQQGLGETQYF. The CDR3 nucleotides read TGCAGCGTACAACAGGGGCTAGGAGAGACCCAGTACTTC.

This clone was counted between two and nine times. The J gene is TRBJ2-5, the V gene TRBV6-6; D might be TRBD1 (6 bases). The assigned J gene may be wrong: the sequence end matches TRBJ2-7 better. Germline V gives CDR1 MNHNY, CDR2 SVGAGI (reference sequence). CDR3 length: 14 residues. The CDR3 region has the DNA TGTGCCAGCACCGACAGGTTTAGCTCCTACGAGCAGTACTTC. Translation gives CASTDRFSSYEQYF.

The rearrangement uses TRBV28 and TRBJ1-6; D unclear. V lost 2 bases to trimming and J lost 9 bases, with 8 bases between them. CDR1 MDHEN and CDR2 SYDVKM come from the germline V gene. The CDR3 has 13 residues. The CDR3 loop is CASSLVTTSPLHF. For the CDR3, the DNA is TGTGCCAGCAGTTTAGTCACGACTTCACCCCTCCACTTT.

The V call is TRBV15, the J call TRBJ2-5, with no clear D. The CDR3 contains 15 residues. Germline V gene data show CDR1 as LNHNV and CDR2 as YYDKDF (reference sequence). V was clipped by 1 base and J by 5 bases, with 14 bases between them. The CDR3 is CATSRATVWGETQYF. The CDR3 nucleotides are TGTGCCACCAGCAGAGCGACTGTCTGGGGTGAGACCCAGTACTTC.

V is TRBV2 and J is TRBJ2-7; TRBD1 aligns across 9 bases. Per germline, CDR1 SNHLY and CDR2 FYNNEI. This CDR3 has 14 residues. After removal of 6 bases from V and 6 bases from J, the junction contained 9 bases not matched to a gene. The CDR3 DNA sequence: TGTGCCAGCAGCGCCGGGACAGGGAGCGGCGAGCAGTACTTC. It translates to CASSAGTGSGEQYF.

The V call is TRBV11-3, the J call TRBJ2-3; D not certain. Trimming left V 3 bases short and J 7 bases short, with 11 bases between. Germline V gives CDR1 SGHNT, CDR2 YENEEA. The CDR3 extends over 13 amino acids. This CDR3 reads CASSFHRSYTQYF. CDR3 in DNA: TGTGCCAGCAGCTTTCATCGGAGTTATACGCAGTATTTT.

This rearrangement joins TRBV29-1 to TRBJ1-2; D is ambiguous. There are 13 residues in the CDR3. The germline V gene has CDR1 SQVTM and CDR2 ANQGSEA. Trimming took off 1 base at V and 4 bases at J, with 10 bases between the two ends. The CDR3 nucleotides read TGCAGCGTTGAAGTCTTAGGGAGCTATGGCTACACCTTC. This sequence encodes CSVEVLGSYGYTF.

The chain joins TRBV9 to TRBJ2-1, with D unclear. V gave up 2 bases and J gave up 10 bases, with 13 bases separating them. The CDR3 covers 13 residues. Germline V gene data show CDR1 as SGDLS and CDR2 as YYNGEE. In nucleotides, the CDR3 is TGTGCCAGCAGCGTTCCGCAGATCACAGAGCAGTTCTTC. It translates to CASSVPQITEQFF.

This clone showed up just once. The V gene is TRBV7-9, the J gene TRBJ1-4; 8 bases map to TRBD1. Germline CDR1 is SEHNR and CDR2 is FQNEAQ (reference sequence). Trimming cost V 4 bases and J 17 bases; bases outside gene matches: 9. This CDR3 contains 12 residues. CDR3 in amino acids: CASSSGQGESFF. In nucleotides, the CDR3 is TGTGCCAGCAGCTCCGGACAGGGAGAGTCTTTTTTT.

The chain carries TRBV19 and TRBJ1-2; D is possibly TRBD1 (6 bases). V gave up 3 bases and J gave up 3 bases, with 14 bases separating them. Germline V gives CDR1 LNHDA, CDR2 SQIVND (reference sequence). CDR3 length equals 15 residues. The CDR3 is CASSIYPGQHYGYTF. CDR3 coding DNA: TGTGCCAGTAGTATCTATCCCGGACAGCACTATGGCTACACCTTC.

The chain is built from TRBV6-6 and TRBJ1-2; D is undetermined. Germline CDR1 is MNHNY and CDR2 is SVGAGI (reference sequence). The V end lost 6 bases, the J end lost 8 bases, and 13 bases lay between the germline ends. The CDR3 contains 12 residues. CDR3 DNA: TGTGCCAGCAGCTCGTTACTACGGGGCTACACCTTC. It is translated as CASSSLLRGYTF.

This clone was found once. This rearrangement joins TRBV5-6 to TRBJ2-1; the match to TRBD1 covers 10 bases. The CDR3 runs 15 residues. J was trimmed by 9 bases and V by 0 bases; bases with no gene match: 6. Germline V gene lookup returns CDR1 SGHDT and CDR2 YYEEEE. This CDR3 reads CASSLGDRGGSEQFF. The CDR3 DNA sequence: TGTGCCAGCAGCTTGGGGGACAGGGGAGGGAGTGAGCAGTTCTTC.

The chain employs TRBV11-1 and TRBJ1-5; the D is unclear. The germline CDR1 and CDR2 sequences are SGHAT and FQDESV (reference sequence). The length of the CDR3 is 14 residues. Trimming removed 1 base at V and 2 bases at J, with 6 bases between. The DNA of the CDR3 is TGTGCCAGCAGCTTAGTCGGGGGCAATCAGCCCCAGCATTTT. This sequence encodes CASSLVGGNQPQHF. The variable domain in full, completed from reference TRBV11-1 and TRBJ1-5, reads EAEVAQSPRYKITEKSQAVAFWCDPISGHATLYWYRQILGQGPELLVQFQDESVVDDSQLPKDRFSAERLKGVDSTLKIQPAELGDSAMYLCASSLVGGNQPQHFGDGTRLSIL.

Details on this clone: Other DNA sequences in the same sample also yield this CDR3. This chain uses TRBV28 with TRBJ2-7; 11 bases are a match to TRBD2. The junction had 4 bases not matched to a gene; V was cut back by 5 bases and J by 4 bases. The CDR3 consists of 14 residues. From germline, CDR1 is MDHEN and CDR2 SYDVKM. The CDR3 region has the DNA TGTGCCAGCAGTCTAGCGGGAGGACTTTACGAGCAGTACTTC. Translated: CASSLAGGLYEQYF.

The V call is TRBV7-6, the J call TRBJ1-3; D is perhaps TRBD1 (5 bases). Germline V gives CDR1 SGHVS, CDR2 FNYEAQ. This CDR3 region has 15 residues. V lost 0 bases, J lost 1 base, and 7 bases lay in between. The DNA for the CDR3 is TGTGCCAGCAGCTTAGCAAGACAGTCTGGAAACACCATATATTTT. It specifies CASSLARQSGNTIYF.

J is TRBJ2-3 and V is TRBV29-1; D could derive from TRBD1 or TRBD2 (5 bases each). The CDR3 is made up of 12 amino acids. The germline CDR1 and CDR2 sequences are SQVTM and ANQGSEA. Trimming took off 0 bases at V and 9 bases at J, with 10 bases between the two ends. The CDR3 bases are TGCAGCGTTGAAGATGGGGGAGAAACGCAGTATTTT. It is translated as CSVEDGGETQYF.

The gene calls are TRBV7-6 and TRBJ2-2; no firm D call. The CDR3 extends over 11 amino acids. CDR1 and CDR2 from the germline V gene are SGHVS and FNYEAQ. Between the trimmed V and J ends, which lost 5 bases and 4 bases, there was a span of 2 bases. DNA of the CDR3: TGTGCCAGCAGCCCCACCGGGGAGCTGTTTTTT. It specifies CASSPTGELFF.

The DNA for the CDR3 is TGTGCCACCAGCAGAGATCTAACGAGGGTTGCCCCCTACGAGCAGTACTTC. It codes for CATSRDLTRVAPYEQYF. The chain carries TRBV15 and TRBJ2-7; weak D call: TRBD2 (5 bases). The CDR3 totals 17 residues. The V gene lost 0 bases and the J gene lost 2 bases, with 17 bases spanning the gap. Germline V gene data show CDR1 as LNHNV and CDR2 as YYDKDF (reference sequence).

This clone appeared a single time. J is TRBJ1-5 and V is TRBV7-2, with D possibly matching TRBD1 (6 bases). The CDR3 contains 15 residues. V dropped 4 bases and J dropped 0 bases, with 10 bases sitting between them. Germline-derived CDR1 and CDR2 are SGHTA and FQGNSA. CDR3 nucleotide sequence: TGTGCCAGCAGCTCACAGGGATATAGCAATCAGCCCCAGCATTTT. This encodes CASSSQGYSNQPQHF. The full variable domain, rest sourced from reference TRBV7-2 and TRBJ1-5, is GAGVSQSPSNKVTEKGKDVELRCDPISGHTALYWYRQSLGQGLEFLIYFQGNSAPDKSGLPSDRFSAERTGGSVSTLTIQRTQQEDSAVYLCASSSQGYSNQPQHFGDGTRLSIL.

For this clone: At the DNA level, this CDR3 is encoded by other sequences in the same sample as well. The chain joins TRBV28 to TRBJ2-3; no clear D gene. The CDR3 totals 14 residues. Germline V gene data show CDR1 as MDHEN and CDR2 as SYDVKM. V was cut by 5 bases and J by 1 base, with 10 bases left in between. The CDR3, as DNA: TGTGCCAGCAGTCCCCCGGGCGGCACAGATACGCAGTATTTT. Its translation: CASSPPGGTDTQYF.

The V gene is TRBV21-1, the J gene TRBJ2-2; the D call in the table, TRBD1, was not verified against the DNA. TRBV21-1 is assigned pseudogene status. The length of the CDR3 is 16 residues. Written as DNA, the CDR3 is TGTGCCAGCAGCAAAGTCTTCGGGACAGTGGCCGGGGAGCTGTTTTTT. Translation gives CASSKVFGTVAGELFF.